Given below is one TCR beta chain in context. No antigen is known for it. J gave up 5 bases and V 4 bases, and 9 bases lay outside the gene matches. CDR3 length: 15 amino acids. Germline-derived CDR1 and CDR2 are SGDLS and YYNGEE. This sample was taken from a study of T cells in tumors after PD-1 blockade. Study at large: Treatment was either pembrolizumab 200 mg every 3 weeks or cemiplimab 350 mg every 2 weeks.

Study results and caveats: Peripheral recruitment is suggested, as some novel exhausted tumor clones were in pre-treatment blood.

The method was immunoSEQ multiplex PCR; TCRdb's version includes in-frame clones alone and lacks a portion of them. The repertoire includes over 20,000 clones, 65% to 85% of them detected once, and 10% to 15% sits in the top ten. The genes are TRBV9 and TRBJ2-5; TRBD2 matches at 9 bases. The TCR was taken from a human donor with basal cell carcinoma. Source: PBMCs, taken after anti-PD-1 treatment. The CDR3 reads CASSRTSADRETQYF. CDR3 coding DNA: TGTGCCAGCAGCAGGACTAGCGCCGATCGGGAGACCCAGTACTTC.